Listed here are 32 T cell receptor beta chains from one sample, sequenced in a study of CXCR3-negative and CXCR3-positive naive CD8 T cells. UMI-labeled 5' RACE yielded the TRB cDNA libraries. TCRdb processed the 5' RACE reads again and assigns one entry to each CDR3 protein, with no DNA. Its listing shows some 64,000 distinct CDR3 sequences. Their antigens are not known. Study-wide results and caveats: Against CXCR3-negative naive cells, CXCR3-positive naive cells showed more hydrophobic TRB CDR3s.

The material sequenced was naive CXCR3+ CD8+ T cells from blood. Subset indicated: CD45RO-CCR7+CD27+CD95- naive CD8+ T cells expressing CXCR3 (TNR3+). These receptors came from a human donor in good health. Some clones in this sample may be carry-over from other donors' samples.

This sequence joins TRBV6-5 and TRBJ1-6; TCRdb's D gene call, TRBD1, goes unchecked for lack of DNA. The CDR3 runs 18 residues. The germline CDR1 and CDR2 sequences are MNHEY and SVGAGI. The CDR3 loop reads CASSYSISDNSAHSPLHF.

The chain carries TRBV6-1 and TRBJ1-1. Germline V lookup: CDR1 MNHNS, CDR2 SASEGT. This CDR3 spans 14 amino acids. CDR3 amino acids: CASSEAGQNTEAFF.

This chain links TRBV29-1 with TRBJ2-5; TCRdb designates TRBD2, a call that cannot be tested without DNA. CDR3 length equals 15 residues. CDR1 is SQVTM and CDR2 is ANQGSEA in the germline V gene. CDR3 residues: CSVRIEAGALETQYF. The variable domain in full, with the rest retrieved from reference TRBV29-1 and TRBJ2-5, is SAVISQKPSRDICQRGTSLTIQCQVDSQVTMMFWYRQQPGQSLTLIATANQGSEATYESGFVIDKFPISRPNLTFSTLTVSNMSPEDSSIYLCSVRIEAGALETQYFGPGTRLLVL.

The rearrangement uses TRBV7-6 and TRBJ2-5. CDR1 is SGHVS, CDR2 FNYEAQ, per germline. The CDR3 extends over 14 amino acids. This CDR3 is CASSLIRQQETQYF.

This chain uses TRBV4-3 with TRBJ2-7; TCRdb picks TRBD1, but there is no DNA to check that call. Germline values: CDR1 LGHNA, CDR2 YSLEER. The CDR3 extends over 15 amino acids. The CDR3 sequence: CASSQEGGSSYEQYF.

The V and J genes are TRBV7-9 and TRBJ2-7; TCRdb proposes TRBD1, but this gene call is untestable without DNA. Looked up from germline, CDR1 is SEHNR and CDR2 is FQNEAQ (reference sequence). The CDR3 has 14 residues. CDR3 protein: CASSFRDRSYEQYF.

The chain combines TRBV12-3 or TRBV12-4 with TRBJ2-7; TCRdb returns TRBD2, unconfirmable since there is no DNA. The length of the CDR3 is 15 residues. CDR3 sequence reads: CASRERGVDGYEQYF.

V gene TRBV10-3 combines with J gene TRBJ2-3; without DNA, the TCRdb call of TRBD1 cannot be checked. Per the germline V gene, CDR1 is ENHRY and CDR2 is SYGVKD. The CDR3 loop spans 11 amino acids. This CDR3 is CASGVTDTQYF.

CDR3 sequence: CASSGQGAGEQYF. This sequence joins TRBV11-2 and TRBJ2-7; lacking DNA, the TRBD1 call made by TCRdb goes unchecked. The germline V gene encodes CDR1 SGHAT and CDR2 FQNNGV. This CDR3 spans 13 amino acids.

The chain uses TRBV4-1 and TRBJ1-1. Germline lookup yields CDR1 MGHRA and CDR2 YSYEKL. There are 15 residues in the CDR3. The CDR3 loop reads CASSQNGRGGTEAFF.

The CDR3 loop is CASSLWPNRGEQFF. The V gene is TRBV14, the J gene TRBJ2-1; the D gene TCRdb calls, TRBD1, cannot be checked with no DNA. The length of the CDR3 is 14 residues. Germline loops: CDR1 SGHDN, CDR2 FVKESK.

The chain is built from TRBV28 and TRBJ2-1; TCRdb's D call, TRBD1, is unchecked because there is no DNA. In germline, CDR1 is MDHEN, CDR2 SYDVKM. This CDR3 region has 14 residues. The CDR3 region is CASRGLGAANEQFF.

The chain is built from TRBV12-3 or TRBV12-4 and TRBJ2-7; the D call of TRBD1 rests on TCRdb alone, since no DNA is present to check it. The CDR3 contains 13 residues. CDR3 residues: CASSSGTAYEQYF.

J is TRBJ2-2 and V is TRBV6-5; TCRdb lists TRBD2, though no DNA is available to test this call. The CDR3 has 15 amino acids. Germline values: CDR1 MNHEY, CDR2 SVGAGI. The CDR3 protein is CASSRSGVNTGELFF.

J is TRBJ2-5 and V is TRBV2; TCRdb reports TRBD1, a call that lacks DNA to check it against. The CDR3 is 14 residues long. Germline assignment: CDR1 SNHLY and CDR2 FYNNEI. This CDR3 is CASSGTGSGETQYF.

The V call is TRBV11-2, the J call TRBJ2-1; the D call of TRBD2 rests on TCRdb alone, since no DNA is present to check it. CDR3 length: 16 residues. Germline CDR1 reads SGHAT; CDR2 reads FQNNGV. The CDR3 region is CASSFSGRGGLNEQFF.

V is TRBV29-1 and J is TRBJ2-1; absent DNA, TCRdb's TRBD1 call cannot be checked. Germline V CDR1 and CDR2: SQVTM, ANQGSEA. The CDR3 contains 11 residues. The CDR3: CSAGTENEQFF.

The gene calls are TRBV5-5 and TRBJ2-7; the TRBD2 assignment by TCRdb is unverifiable without DNA. The CDR3 sequence is 17 residues long. Germline CDR1 SGHKS, CDR2 YYEKEE (reference sequence). The CDR3 is CASSLVLAGYFSYEQYF.

This chain uses TRBV28 with TRBJ2-2; the D call of TRBD1 rests on TCRdb alone, since no DNA is present to check it. The V gene's germline CDR1 is MDHEN and CDR2 SYDVKM. The CDR3 sequence is 15 residues long. The chain's CDR3 is CASIPEGQYTGELFF.

The CDR3 reads CASSLEPREMNTEAFF. The J gene is TRBJ1-1, the V gene TRBV7-2; the D call from TCRdb, TRBD1, cannot be confirmed without DNA. The V gene's germline CDR1 is SGHTA and CDR2 FQGNSA. CDR3 size: 16 residues.

This sequence joins TRBV28 and TRBJ2-7; TCRdb selects TRBD1, and the lack of DNA leaves this call unchecked. Germline V lookup: CDR1 MDHEN, CDR2 SYDVKM. The CDR3 has 13 amino acids. CDR3 sequence reads: CASSLGTDYEQYF.

The V and J genes are TRBV18 and TRBJ2-1. The germline gives CDR1 KGHSH, CDR2 LQKENI. The CDR3 consists of 13 residues. The CDR3 sequence is CASSPAPPNEQFF.

The chain joins TRBV7-2 to TRBJ2-2; lacking DNA, the TRBD2 call made by TCRdb goes unchecked. Germline V gene lookup returns CDR1 SGHTA and CDR2 FQGNSA. The CDR3 consists of 16 residues. The CDR3 sequence is CASSLEPSWRSGELFF.

V usage is TRBV6-6 and J usage is TRBJ2-1; TCRdb names TRBD1, which stays unverified in the absence of DNA. Germline CDR1 reads MNHNY; CDR2 reads SVGAGI (reference sequence). The CDR3 length is 15 residues. The CDR3 sequence: CASSTGGWGYNEQFF.

The genes are TRBV20-1 and TRBJ2-2. Germline V gene data show CDR1 as DFQATT and CDR2 as SNEGSKA (reference sequence). CDR3 length: 13 residues. The CDR3 region is CSARVEFTGELFF.

CDR3 sequence reads: CSVEGTRPTGELFF. This chain joins TRBV29-1 and TRBJ2-2. The CDR3 is 14 residues long. Germline V gene sequence: CDR1 SQVTM, CDR2 ANQGSEA.

V is TRBV29-1 and J is TRBJ2-3; TCRdb names TRBD1, which stays unverified in the absence of DNA. This CDR3 spans 14 amino acids. Germline V gene data show CDR1 as SQVTM and CDR2 as ANQGSEA. CDR3 sequence: CSVALDTSTDTQYF.

This chain joins TRBV21-1 and TRBJ1-4. TRBV21-1 is flagged as a pseudogene. This CDR3 has 16 residues. CDR3 region: CASSKEGGPGSEKLFF.

The J gene is TRBJ2-7, the V gene TRBV7-2; as DNA is missing, the TRBD1 call by TCRdb cannot be tested. Per germline, CDR1 SGHTA and CDR2 FQGNSA. The CDR3 is made up of 16 amino acids. The CDR3 reads CASSIAVGTGTYEQYF.

The gene calls are TRBV7-9 and TRBJ2-7; TCRdb's D call of TRBD1 is untestable without DNA. The CDR3 totals 15 residues. Germline-derived CDR1 and CDR2 are SEHNR and FQNEAQ (reference sequence). The chain's CDR3 is CASSQGDRGSYEQYF.

The chain uses TRBV4-1 and TRBJ2-7; checking the TCRdb D call of TRBD1 is not possible without DNA. CDR1 MGHRA and CDR2 YSYEKL come from the germline V gene. The CDR3 runs to 14 residues. CDR3 sequence: CASSARQDYYEQYF.

The chain employs TRBV4-3 and TRBJ2-3; the D gene TCRdb calls, TRBD1, cannot be checked with no DNA. The CDR3 is made up of 16 amino acids. CDR1 and CDR2 from the germline V gene are LGHNA and YSLEER. CDR3 protein: CASSQDGANPGDTQYF.